This T cell receptor (beta chain) was captured in a study of blood T cell repertoires in COVID-19. Study summary: Nucleic acid was either cDNA or gDNA, and it came from T cells, B-cell-depleted T cells, or PBMCs.

In the study's own analysis: Researchers report that nucleated cell counts were estimated from reference gene primer amplification. Generated by immunoSEQ multiplex PCR, the TCRdb table keeps only in-frame clones and is missing some. V, J and clone size derive from that table, while D and trimming were established from the DNA sequence. The sample yields fewer than 25,000 clones, approximately 87% seen once. The CDR3 has 15 amino acids. CDR1 SGHRS and CDR2 YFSETQ come from the germline V gene. V lost 4 bases, J lost 5 bases, and 8 bases stayed unmatched. This clone was recorded only once. The sequencing input was peripheral blood. The TCR sequence derives from a human donor with active COVID-19. The donor label of this sample is uncertain. The chain links TRBV5-1 to TRBJ1-1; 10 bases align to TRBD1. The DNA of the CDR3 is TGCGCCAGCAGCGTAGCGACAGGGGGCTTAACTGAAGCTTTCTTT. It is translated as CASSVATGGLTEAFF.